This record covers a single T cell receptor beta chain. The data were taken from a study of blood T cell repertoires in COVID-19. Study background: The analysed material was cDNA or gDNA that came from T cells, B-cell-depleted T cells, or PBMCs.

Authors' data handling: Estimation of nucleated cell counts was performed using reference gene primer amplification. Assay used: immunoSEQ multiplex PCR; TCRdb lists only in-frame clones, some missing. The V and J calls and clone size were taken over from that table, and D and trimming were inferred from the DNA. The profile covers about 140,000 clones, with roughly 84% appearing a single time and 7.5% to 8.5% taken by the ten largest. Trimming stripped 6 bases from V and 0 bases from J, with 8 bases between. Germline CDR1 MNHEY, CDR2 SVGAGI. This CDR3 contains 14 residues. This sequence originates from a human donor in a cohort sampled during active COVID-19. What was sequenced was peripheral blood. The V call is TRBV6-5, the J call TRBJ2-2; D ambiguous. The CDR3 sequence: CASSRWTNTGELFF. In DNA, the CDR3 is TGTGCCAGCAGCAGGTGGACGAACACCGGGGAGCTGTTTTTT.